Listed below are T cell receptor beta chains from one sample, sequenced in a study of T-cell memory formation after mild COVID-19. TCRdb independently ran MiXCR on the 5' RACE reads; one entry per CDR3 protein. The top ten clones hold under 2.5% of a sample with 130,000 to 150,000 distinct CDR3 sequences, approximately 6% of them seen once. Sample: PBMCs or a T cell subset sorted from them (not recorded which). These receptors all stem from an adult woman who had mild COVID-19 (a few samples of this study predate the infection). Cell type and time point are not known. Both conserved end residues are part of each CDR3. A D gene is named only where the DNA matches it firmly. Where a row states a size, it is once, few, many or the class of an expanded clone; other rows omit it.

>TRBV9|.|TRBD1|TRBJ1-1
TGTGCCAGCAGCGTAGGAGACAGGGGTAGGTTCACTGAAGCTTTCTTT
CASSVGDRGRFTEAFF
>TRBV9|many|TRBD2|TRBJ2-5
TGTGCCAGCAGCGTAGCGGGGGGGCTAAAAGAGACCCAGTACTTC
CASSVAGGLKETQYF
>TRBV29-1|.|.|TRBJ2-7
TGCAGCGTTGCTCCTGAGGGGGGGTCCACATCCTACGAGCAGTACTTC
CSVAPEGGSTSYEQYF
>TRBV6-5|many|.|TRBJ2-7
TGTGCCAGCAGTTCCTCCGGGACAAATACCTACGAGCAGTACTTC
CASSSSGTNTYEQYF
>TRBV29-1|many|TRBD1|TRBJ2-7
TGCAGCGTTCGGTCGGGACAGGGCGTCGAGCAGTACTTC
CSVRSGQGVEQYF
>TRBV9|many|TRBD2|TRBJ2-1
TGTGCCAGCAGCTCCCAAGCTGGGGGACTAGCGGGAGGAGGAGTCAATGAGCAGTTCTTC
CASSSQAGGLAGGGVNEQFF
>TRBV7-2|.|.|TRBJ2-7
TGTGCCAGCAGCTCCCAATGGGGGGGCCGAGCCTACGAGCAGTACTTC
CASSSQWGGRAYEQYF
>TRBV2|.|.|TRBJ2-4
TGTGCCAGCAGTGAAGCCCTCACCACCTCTGGTTTAGCCAAAAACATTCAGTACTTC
CASSEALTTSGLAKNIQYF
>TRBV6-5|many|TRBD1|TRBJ1-1
TGTGCCAGCAGAAGGGGGCAGGGCACTGAAGCTTTCTTT
CASRRGQGTEAFF
>TRBV4-1|.|.|TRBJ1-2
TGCGCCAGCAGCCAAGTCGCAGCGGCACTAGCTAACTATGGCTACACCTTC
CASSQVAAALANYGYTF
>TRBV7-2|many|.|TRBJ2-1
TGTGCCAGCAGTGCTCAGAGATACAATGAGCAGTTCTTC
CASSAQRYNEQFF
>TRBV4-3|.|.|TRBJ1-5
TGCGCCAGCAGCCCCGCAGACAGTAGCAATCAGCCCCAGCATTTT
CASSPADSSNQPQHF
>TRBV20-1|.|.|TRBJ2-5
TGCAGTGCTAAGGGGTCTCAAGAGACCCAGTACTTC
CSAKGSQETQYF
>TRBV12-3/TRBV12-4|.|TRBD2|TRBJ2-5
TGTGCCAGCAGTTTAATGAGGCGGGAGCAAGAGACCCAGTACTTC
CASSLMRREQETQYF
>TRBV7-6|.|.|TRBJ2-1
TGTGCCAGCAGCTTAAGTTGGCGGGGTGGGATAATCTCCTACAATGAGCAGTTCTTC
CASSLSWRGGIISYNEQFF
>TRBV20-1|.|TRBD2|TRBJ2-1
TGCAGTGCTAGGATTAGCGGGGTCTACAATGAGCAGTTCTTC
CSARISGVYNEQFF
>TRBV5-1|many|TRBD1|TRBJ2-5
TGCGCCAGCAGCTTGGGGACAGGGACCCCAGAGACCCAGTACTTC
CASSLGTGTPETQYF
>TRBV29-1|few|TRBD1|TRBJ1-1
TGCAGCGTAGACAGGGGAGGCACTGAAGCTTTCTTT
CSVDRGGTEAFF
>TRBV3-1|few|.|TRBJ2-3
TGTGCCAGCAGGACATCATTAGGAGGCGCCGGCAGAGATACGCAGTATTTT
CASRTSLGGAGRDTQYF
>TRBV5-5|.|.|TRBJ2-2
TGTGCCAGCAGCTTGGCGGCAGGAGGAACCGGGGAGCTGTTTTTT
CASSLAAGGTGELFF
>TRBV14|.|.|TRBJ2-2
TGTGCCAGCAGCCAAGTTTTTGGGTCCGGGGAGCTGTTTTTT
CASSQVFGSGELFF
>TRBV3-1|many|TRBD2|TRBJ2-7
TGTGCCAGCAGCCAAGAGACTAGCGGGAGGTACTTC
CASSQETSGRYF
>TRBV20-1|many|.|TRBJ2-5
TGCAGTGCTAGGGCAGGCGAGACCCAGTACTTC
CSARAGETQYF
>TRBV18|many|TRBD1|TRBJ2-7
TGTGCCAGCTCACTCTACGACAGGGTGATTTACGAGCAGTACTTC
CASSLYDRVIYEQYF
>TRBV5-1|few|.|TRBJ1-3
TGCGCCAGCAGCTTGGCCCCTTCGGGACTCTCTGGAAACACCATATATTTT
CASSLAPSGLSGNTIYF
>TRBV7-8|many|TRBD1|TRBJ2-1
TGTGCCAGCAGAACCCGACAGGGGCTTGGCAATGAGCAGTTCTTC
CASRTRQGLGNEQFF
>TRBV7-2|many|TRBD2|TRBJ2-2
TGTGCCAGCAGCTTTAGCGGGGGGGCTATCACCGGGGAGCTGTTTTTT
CASSFSGGAITGELFF
>TRBV4-3|.|.|TRBJ2-5
TGCGCCAGCAGCCAAGTCGGCCAGACCGGGGAGACCCAGTACTTC
CASSQVGQTGETQYF
>TRBV4-1|few|TRBD2|TRBJ2-2
TGCGCCAGCAGCACCGGGACTAGCGGGCCCGGGGAGCTGTTTTTT
CASSTGTSGPGELFF
>TRBV12-3/TRBV12-4|.|.|TRBJ1-5
TGTGCCAGCAGTTTAGAAGGACAGATGAGCAATCAGCCCCAGCATTTT
CASSLEGQMSNQPQHF
>TRBV29-1|few|.|TRBJ2-3
TGCAGCGTTGACAGGGGAGATACGCAGTATTTT
CSVDRGDTQYF
>TRBV5-1|many|TRBD1|TRBJ2-3
TGCGCCAGCAGCTTGGGCCGGACCGGGACAGGCAATACAGATACGCAGTATTTT
CASSLGRTGTGNTDTQYF
>TRBV7-3|.|TRBD2|TRBJ2-3
TGTGCCAGCAGCCCGGGGAGGGGAACGCAGTATTTT
CASSPGRGTQYF
>TRBV7-3|many|TRBD1|TRBJ1-1
TGTGCCAGCAGCTCGGGGACAGAGTCCACTGAAGCTTTCTTT
CASSSGTESTEAFF
>TRBV5-4|many|.|TRBJ2-7
TGTGCCAGCAGCTTGGACAGGGTATACGAGCAGTACTTC
CASSLDRVYEQYF
>TRBV30|.|.|TRBJ1-2
TGTGCCTGGACCCGTATACAGGGTGGGGTTGGCTACACCTTC
CAWTRIQGGVGYTF
>TRBV7-9|many|.|TRBJ2-1
TGTGCCAGCAGCTTAGACGGACTAACCTACAATGAGCAGTTCTTC
CASSLDGLTYNEQFF
>TRBV5-5|few|.|TRBJ2-6
TGTGCCAGCAGCTTGTTCGGCAGGGGACCGTCCTCTGGGGCCAACGTCCTGACTTTC
CASSLFGRGPSSGANVLTF
>TRBV7-8|many|.|TRBJ2-5
TGTGCCAGCAGCACAGACCCGACAGTCTCTGGAAAGACCCAGTACTTC
CASSTDPTVSGKTQYF
>TRBV7-2|.|.|TRBJ1-5
TGTGCCAGCAGCTTAGAGGGCTCAAGCAATCAGCCCCAGCATTTT
CASSLEGSSNQPQHF
>TRBV7-2|few|TRBD1|TRBJ1-1
TGTGCCAGCAGAACGAGGACAGGTTATTCTGAAGCTTTCTTT
CASRTRTGYSEAFF
>TRBV6-5|few|TRBD1|TRBJ2-7
TGTGCCGGTCTTGGGACAGGGGGCTCCCCGACCTACGAGCAGTACTTC
CAGLGTGGSPTYEQYF
>TRBV7-9|many|.|TRBJ2-7
TGTGCCAGCAGCGGCGAGGGTCCGGGCAAAAGACAGTACTTC
CASSGEGPGKRQYF
>TRBV12-3/TRBV12-4|many|.|TRBJ2-2
TGTGCCAGCAGTTTATCGGCGAACACCGGGGAGCTGTTTTTT
CASSLSANTGELFF
>TRBV7-8|.|.|TRBJ1-2
TGTGCCAGCAGCTCGTTAGGCTATGGCTACACCTTC
CASSSLGYGYTF
>TRBV29-1|.|.|TRBJ1-1
TGCAGCGTTGATCAAAGGGGGGTAAACACTGAAGCTTTCTTT
CSVDQRGVNTEAFF
>TRBV27|many|.|TRBJ1-1
TGTGCCAGCCAAGGCCTCCCGAACACTGAAGCTTTCTTT
CASQGLPNTEAFF
>TRBV19|few|.|TRBJ1-1
TGTGCCAGTAGTGGCGGGATAGTAACTGAAGCTTTCTTT
CASSGGIVTEAFF
>TRBV12-3/TRBV12-4|many|.|TRBJ1-4
TGTGCCAGCAGTTTCGGGCAGAATGAAAAACTGTTTTTT
CASSFGQNEKLFF
>TRBV4-1|many|TRBD1|TRBJ2-2
TGCGCCAGCAGCCGAACCGGGACAGGGAACACCGGGGAGCTGTTTTTT
CASSRTGTGNTGELFF
>TRBV7-9|.|.|TRBJ1-1
TGTGCCAGCGGCACAGGAGGGGGGGCGACTGAAGCTTTCTTT
CASGTGGGATEAFF
>TRBV30|few|TRBD1|TRBJ1-1
TGTGCCTGGATCAACAGGGGAGGGTACACTGAAGCTTTCTTT
CAWINRGGYTEAFF
>TRBV5-1|few|TRBD2|TRBJ2-2
TGCGCCAGCAGCTTTTGGCGGGGGAGTACCGGGGAGCTGTTTTTT
CASSFWRGSTGELFF
>TRBV7-3|.|.|TRBJ2-7
TGTGCCAGCAGCGTCCAGGATGGCGAGCAGTACTTC
CASSVQDGEQYF
>TRBV5-1|many|TRBD1|TRBJ1-2
TGCGCCAGCAGCTTGGTTCGCCCGGGACAGGGGGCCGGCTACACCTTC
CASSLVRPGQGAGYTF
>TRBV7-9|.|TRBD2|TRBJ2-3
TGTGCCAGCCGGGGACTAGCGGGAGCGGGAGATACGCAGTATTTT
CASRGLAGAGDTQYF
>TRBV5-1|many|.|TRBJ2-2
TGCGCCAGCAGCCTCCCAGGAACCACCGGGGAGCTGTTTTTT
CASSLPGTTGELFF